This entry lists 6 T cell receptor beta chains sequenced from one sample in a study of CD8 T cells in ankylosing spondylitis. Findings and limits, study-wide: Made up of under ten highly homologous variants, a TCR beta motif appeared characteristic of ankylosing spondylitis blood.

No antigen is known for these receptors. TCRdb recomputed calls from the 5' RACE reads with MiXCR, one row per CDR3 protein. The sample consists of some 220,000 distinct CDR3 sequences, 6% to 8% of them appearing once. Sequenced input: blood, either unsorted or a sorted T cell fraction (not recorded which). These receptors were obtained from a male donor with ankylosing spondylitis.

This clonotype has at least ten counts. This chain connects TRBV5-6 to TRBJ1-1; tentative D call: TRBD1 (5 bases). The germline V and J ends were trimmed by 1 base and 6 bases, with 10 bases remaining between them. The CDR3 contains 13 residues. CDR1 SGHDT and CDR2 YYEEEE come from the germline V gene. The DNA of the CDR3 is TGTGCCAGCAGCTTGTACAGGTACGCTGAAGCTTTCTTT. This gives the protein CASSLYRYAEAFF.

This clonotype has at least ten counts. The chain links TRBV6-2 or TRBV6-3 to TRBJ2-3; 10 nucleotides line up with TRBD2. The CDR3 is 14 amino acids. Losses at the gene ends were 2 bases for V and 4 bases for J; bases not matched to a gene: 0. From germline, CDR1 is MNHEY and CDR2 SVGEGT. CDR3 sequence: CASSYGTSADTQYF. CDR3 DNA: TGTGCCAGCAGTTACGGGACTAGCGCAGATACGCAGTATTTT.

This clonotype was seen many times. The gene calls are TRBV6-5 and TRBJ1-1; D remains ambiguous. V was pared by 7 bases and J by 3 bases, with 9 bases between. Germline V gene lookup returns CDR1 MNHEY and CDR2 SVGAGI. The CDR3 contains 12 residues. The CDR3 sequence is CASTHGDTEAFF. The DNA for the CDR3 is TGTGCCAGCACCCATGGCGACACTGAAGCTTTCTTT.

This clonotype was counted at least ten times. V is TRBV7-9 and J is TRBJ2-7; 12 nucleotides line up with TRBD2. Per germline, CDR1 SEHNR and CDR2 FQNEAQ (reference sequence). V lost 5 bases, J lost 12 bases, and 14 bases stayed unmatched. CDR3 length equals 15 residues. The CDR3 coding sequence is TGTGCCAGCAGCCAAAGACTAGCGGGAGCGGAAATGTGGTACTTC. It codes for CASSQRLAGAEMWYF.

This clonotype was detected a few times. The CDR3 nucleotides are TGTGCCACCGACACCGGGACAGGGTATTTTTACACCGGGGAGCTGTTTTTT. Translated, it gives CATDTGTGYFYTGELFF. The chain links TRBV6-2 or TRBV6-3 to TRBJ2-2; 9 nucleotides line up with TRBD1. Germline CDR1 reads MNHEY; CDR2 reads SVGEGT. V trimming: 10 bases; J trimming: 3 bases; junction bases outside the gene matches: 15. The CDR3 has 17 residues.

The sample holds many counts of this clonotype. The CDR3 loop is CASSREGHQETQYF. DNA of the CDR3: TGTGCCAGCAGCCGAGAGGGCCACCAAGAGACCCAGTACTTC. The J gene is TRBJ2-5, the V gene TRBV7-9; a weak D match, TRBD2 (5 bases). Germline V lookup: CDR1 SEHNR, CDR2 FQNEAQ (reference sequence). This CDR3 region has 14 residues. The V gene lost 5 bases and the J gene lost 0 bases, with 10 bases spanning the gap.